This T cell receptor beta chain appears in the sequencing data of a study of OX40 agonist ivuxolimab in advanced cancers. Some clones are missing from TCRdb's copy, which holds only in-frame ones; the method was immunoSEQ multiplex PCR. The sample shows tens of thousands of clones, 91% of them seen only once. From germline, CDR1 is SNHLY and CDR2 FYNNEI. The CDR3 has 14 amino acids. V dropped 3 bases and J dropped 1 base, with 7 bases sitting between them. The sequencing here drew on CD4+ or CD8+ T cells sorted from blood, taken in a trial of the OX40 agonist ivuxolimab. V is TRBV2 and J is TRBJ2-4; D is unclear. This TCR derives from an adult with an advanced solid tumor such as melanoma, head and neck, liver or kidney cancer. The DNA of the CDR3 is TGTGCCAGCAGTGACCCCTCGGCCAAAAACATTCAGTACTTC. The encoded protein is CASSDPSAKNIQYF.